Each of the 21 T cell receptor beta chains below was sequenced from the same sample in a study of CD8 T cells in ankylosing spondylitis. Study observations and caveats: In ankylosing spondylitis blood, a motif of roughly 8 highly homologous TCR beta variants appeared characteristic.

TCRdb ran MiXCR on the 5' RACE reads and lists one entry per CDR3 protein. The table includes some 840,000 distinct CDR3 sequences, 12% detected once. Their target antigens are unknown. Material: blood, either unsorted or a sorted T cell fraction (not recorded which). Source of these receptors: a male donor with ankylosing spondylitis.

A few counts support this clonotype. The chain uses TRBV7-2 and TRBJ1-4; D unclear. The CDR3 totals 16 residues. V was pared by 3 bases and J by 6 bases, with 17 bases between. Germline V gene sequence: CDR1 SGHTA, CDR2 FQGNSA. The CDR3 loop is CASSLAWEGQDEKLFF. DNA for the CDR3: TGTGCCAGCAGCTTGGCCTGGGAGGGCCAGGATGAAAAACTGTTTTTT.

This clonotype came up a few times. This chain connects TRBV28 to TRBJ1-2; 10 bases agree with TRBD1. The germline V gene has CDR1 MDHEN and CDR2 SYDVKM. The CDR3 runs to 15 residues. V trimming: 4 bases; J trimming: 7 bases; junction bases outside the gene matches: 9. CDR3 nucleotides: TGTGCCAGCAGTTCCCCGACAGGGGGCTTCGGTGGCTACACCTTC. Residues: CASSSPTGGFGGYTF.

V gene TRBV5-1 combines with J gene TRBJ2-3; perhaps TRBD2 as D (6 bases). The CDR3 contains 15 residues. V was cut by 4 bases and J by 3 bases, with 15 bases left in between. Germline V gene sequence: CDR1 SGHRS, CDR2 YFSETQ. The CDR3 DNA is TGCGCCAGCAGCCCGGGGAGGAGAGTAACAGATACGCAGTATTTT. This gives the protein CASSPGRRVTDTQYF.

About this clonotype: At one of its ends the junction is not consistent with the germline gene, which may arise from a read error. The chain has TRBV20-1 and TRBJ2-7; no clear D. The CDR3 runs 16 residues. Germline V gene lookup returns CDR1 DFQATT and CDR2 SNEGSKA (reference sequence). The CDR3 loop is CCARDRAPAQTYEQYF. CDR3 sequence (DNA): TGCTGTGCTAGAGATCGAGCTCCGGCGCAGACCTACGAGCAGTACTTC.

The CDR3, as DNA: TGTGCCAGCAGTTACAGGCGGGGACGCTACAATGAGCAGTTCTTC. Translation gives CASSYRRGRYNEQFF. The chain links TRBV6-2 or TRBV6-3 to TRBJ2-1; TRBD2 is a possible D gene (6 bases). Looked up from germline, CDR1 is MNHEY and CDR2 is SVGEGT. CDR3 length equals 15 residues. The V end lost 2 bases, the J end lost 3 bases, and 11 bases lay between the germline ends.

This clonotype was counted between two and nine times. This chain uses TRBV20-1 with TRBJ1-1; D may be TRBD1 (5 bases). This CDR3 is built from 16 residues. In germline, CDR1 is DFQATT, CDR2 SNEGSKA (reference sequence). The V and J ends lost 0 bases and 3 bases respectively, with 17 bases between them. CDR3 loop: CSARDLAGVRDTEAFF. The CDR3 DNA follows: TGCAGTGCTAGAGATCTGGCGGGGGTTCGGGACACTGAAGCTTTCTTT.

The rearrangement joins TRBV5-1 to TRBJ2-7; D possibly uses TRBD1 or TRBD2 (5 bases each). Trimming took 1 base from V and 4 from J, leaving 12 bases between them. CDR1 and CDR2 (germline): SGHRS, YFSETQ. The CDR3 spans 14 residues. CDR3 nucleotides: TGCGCCAGCAGCTTGCTCCCGGGGCAGTACGAGCAGTACTTC. Translation: CASSLLPGQYEQYF.

This clonotype was observed many times. V usage is TRBV10-3 and J usage is TRBJ1-1; TRBD1 matches 10 bases. Germline CDR1 reads ENHRY; CDR2 reads SYGVKD. The junction had 0 bases not matched to a gene; V was cut back by 4 bases and J by 1 base. The CDR3 runs to 14 residues. For the CDR3, the DNA is TGTGCCATCAGTGGACAGGGGGCGAACACTGAAGCTTTCTTT. This encodes CAISGQGANTEAFF.

Concerning this clonotype: A far larger clone differs by one base, so this is likely a read error. V is TRBV5-6 and J is TRBJ2-2; no clear D gene. Germline CDR1 is SGHDT and CDR2 is YYEEEE. CDR3 length equals 12 residues. CDR3 bases: TGTACCAGCAGCTTGTTAGGCGGGGAGCTGTTTTTT. Residues: CTSSLLGGELFF.

This clonotype was detected ten times or more. The chain links TRBV6-1 to TRBJ2-7; 7 bases are shared with TRBD1. V lost 6 bases, J lost 4 bases, and 9 bases stayed unmatched. The germline gives CDR1 MNHNS, CDR2 SASEGT. This CDR3 is built from 14 residues. CDR3 region: CASSPTGAGYEQYF. CDR3 bases: TGTGCCAGCAGCCCTACAGGGGCCGGTTACGAGCAGTACTTC.

This clonotype was observed a handful of times. This chain links TRBV6-5 with TRBJ2-3; possible D gene TRBD1, 6 bases. This CDR3 contains 12 residues. Germline V lookup: CDR1 MNHEY, CDR2 SVGAGI. V was trimmed by 6 bases and J by 4 bases, leaving 8 bases between them. CDR3 nucleotides: TGTGCCAGCAGGGGGGCTCCAGATACGCAGTATTTT. This gives the protein CASRGAPDTQYF.

The J gene is TRBJ1-2, the V gene TRBV5-1; TRBD1 matches at 7 bases. The CDR3 consists of 15 residues. V trimming: 5 bases; J trimming: 2 bases; junction bases outside the gene matches: 9. From germline, CDR1 is SGHRS and CDR2 YFSETQ. DNA of the CDR3: TGCGCCAGCAGGAATACCGGGACAGCCAACTATGGCTACACCTTC. It specifies CASRNTGTANYGYTF.

This clonotype turned up a few times. The chain links TRBV23-1 to TRBJ1-5; weak D call: TRBD1 (5 bases). TRBV23-1 is reported as an ORF; its role is uncertain. The CDR3 has 14 amino acids. V gave up 7 bases and J gave up 0 bases, with 10 bases separating them. This CDR3 reads CASTCRVSNQPQHF. The CDR3 bases are TGCGCCAGCACTTGCAGGGTTAGCAATCAGCCCCAGCATTTT.

This clonotype has at least ten counts. The J gene is TRBJ2-3, the V gene TRBV5-6, with D tentatively TRBD1 or TRBD2 (5 bases each). CDR3 length: 17 amino acids. Trimming pared 0 bases from V and 0 bases from J, leaving 14 bases between. Germline values: CDR1 SGHDT, CDR2 YYEEEE. CDR3 DNA sequence: TGTGCCAGCAGCTTGGTGATCAGTGGGGACAGCACAGATACGCAGTATTTT. This codes for CASSLVISGDSTDTQYF.

A few counts support this clonotype. The V call is TRBV5-1, the J call TRBJ1-2, with TRBD1 matching over 7 bases. The germline V gene encodes CDR1 SGHRS and CDR2 YFSETQ. Unmatched junction bases numbered 15, after V lost 5 bases and J lost 8 bases. CDR3 size: 15 residues. CDR3 DNA: TGCGCCAGCAGATGGACAGGACCGGGGATGGGCGGCTACACCTTC. Amino acids: CASRWTGPGMGGYTF. Looking up the rest from reference TRBV5-1 and TRBJ1-2 gives the full variable domain: KAGVTQTPRYLIKTRGQQVTLSCSPISGHRSVSWYQQTPGQGLQFLFEYFSETQRNKGNFPGRFSGRQFSNSRSEMNVSTLELGDSALYLCASRWTGPGMGGYTFGSGTRLTVV.

As concerns this clonotype: One base away lies a much larger clone, so this may be a sequencing read error. The rearrangement uses TRBV10-3 and TRBJ2-3, with 7 bases identical to TRBD1. The CDR3 totals 15 residues. The V gene's germline CDR1 is ENHRY and CDR2 SYGVKD. The junction had 7 bases not matched to a gene; V was cut back by 5 bases and J by 2 bases. CDR3 in amino acids: CAISRGGIPTDTQYF. CDR3 DNA: TGTGCCATCAGTCGAGGGGGCATCCCCACAGATACGCAGTATTTT.

This clonotype was counted a few times. The rearrangement uses TRBV7-9 and TRBJ1-2; D gene ambiguous. The CDR3 is 13 amino acids. The V and J ends lost 2 bases and 6 bases respectively, with 10 bases between them. Germline V gene lookup returns CDR1 SEHNR and CDR2 FQNEAQ (reference sequence). CDR3 protein: CASSLIGRNGYTF. In DNA, the CDR3 is TGTGCCAGCAGCTTAATCGGGCGCAATGGCTACACCTTC.

This clonotype was detected a few times. The rearrangement uses TRBV3-1 and TRBJ1-6; D is ambiguous. This CDR3 spans 14 amino acids. The V end was cut by 2 bases, the J end by 9 bases, with 11 bases between. Per the germline V gene, CDR1 is LGHDT and CDR2 is YNNKEL (reference sequence). The DNA for the CDR3 is TGTGCCAGCAGCCAACCAGGCCTTGGTTCACCCCTCCACTTT. Its translation: CASSQPGLGSPLHF.

In this sample, this clonotype turned up many times. This chain links TRBV4-3 with TRBJ1-2, with unresolved D. Germline V gene data show CDR1 as LGHNA and CDR2 as YSLEER. Trimming took 0 bases from V and 1 from J, leaving 15 bases between them. The length of the CDR3 is 17 residues. This CDR3 reads CASSQEGYRASNYGYTF. DNA of the CDR3: TGCGCCAGCAGCCAAGAAGGTTATCGAGCCAGTAACTATGGCTACACCTTC.

V gene TRBV20-1 combines with J gene TRBJ1-2; D remains ambiguous. Germline V CDR1 and CDR2: DFQATT, SNEGSKA (reference sequence). CDR3 length: 13 residues. V lost 0 bases and J 9 bases, leaving 14 bases between the germline ends. In nucleotides, the CDR3 is TGCAGTGCTAGAGATCAACGGAGGTATCGCTACACCTTC. This translates into CSARDQRRYRYTF.

This clonotype was seen repeatedly, ten times or more. V and J are TRBV6-1 and TRBJ2-2, with no clear D. CDR3 length equals 12 residues. In germline, CDR1 is MNHNS, CDR2 SASEGT. Trimming pared 3 bases from V and 7 bases from J, leaving 6 bases between. CDR3 sequence reads: CASSDYFGELFF. CDR3 sequence (DNA): TGTGCCAGCAGTGACTACTTCGGGGAGCTGTTTTTT.